The clone carrying this TCR beta chain has only a few counts. TCR cDNA was made by 5'RACE template switching, adding a universal primer site and UMIs. TCRdb reprocessed the 5' RACE reads via MiXCR and lists one record per CDR3 protein. The sample includes 400,000 to 450,000 distinct CDR3 sequences, 18% of them seen just once. The data originate from a study of T cells after yellow fever vaccination. Across the study: The fractions with low cell numbers were processed using SMART-Seq v4 Ultra Low Input.

This CDR3 is 14 amino acids long. Germline V gene data show CDR1 as SGHVS and CDR2 as FQNEAQ. Trimming cost V 4 bases and J 5 bases, with 15 bases left between them. This receptor was obtained from a man aged 18-30 years who received the YFV17D yellow fever vaccine. The chain joins TRBV7-8 to TRBJ2-7; TRBD1 or TRBD2 may be the D gene (5 bases each). Sequences were derived from PBMCs, sampled before the yellow fever booster vaccination. CDR3 nucleotides: TGTGCCAGCAGCTCAGGGTCCAGAGGGAACGAGCAGTACTTC. As protein: CASSSGSRGNEQYF.